These 25 T cell receptor beta chains share one sample of origin, sequenced in a study of Graves' ophthalmopathy and Graves' hyperthyroidism. Scientists amplified the TCR beta CDR3 regions from RNA transcripts. RT-PCR in the first round used HTBI primers; a second-round multiplex PCR followed. TCRdb itself ran the multiplex PCR reads through MiXCR, one entry per CDR3 protein. The sample records tens of thousands of distinct CDR3 sequences, about 50% being singletons. Material: peripheral blood. These receptors were obtained from an adult man with Graves' ophthalmopathy.

This clonotype has at least ten counts. The J gene is TRBJ2-3, the V gene TRBV3-1; unclear D gene. Trimming left V 4 bases short and J 4 bases short, with 6 bases between. This CDR3 is built from 12 residues. The germline V gene encodes CDR1 LGHDT and CDR2 YNNKEL (reference sequence). The CDR3 is CASSPGADTQYF. The CDR3 DNA reads as TGTGCCAGCAGCCCAGGAGCAGATACGCAGTATTTT.

The chain has TRBV5-6 and TRBJ2-6; D ambiguous. The V gene lost 5 bases and the J gene lost 18 bases, with 6 bases spanning the gap. The length of the CDR3 is 8 residues. Germline V gives CDR1 SGHDT, CDR2 YYEEEE. The CDR3 reads CASRPGTF. The DNA for the CDR3 is TGTGCCAGCAGGCCCGGGACTTTC.

This clonotype has ten or more counts. CDR3 DNA: TGTGCCAGCAGCTTGGGGCACGGCGAAAACACTGAAGCTTTCTTT. Protein sequence: CASSLGHGENTEAFF. The V call is TRBV5-8, the J call TRBJ1-1; D gene uncertain. The CDR3 covers 15 residues. V shed 0 bases and J shed 2 bases, with 11 bases lying between them. CDR1 SGHTS and CDR2 YDEGEE come from the germline V gene.

This clonotype was seen many times. V gene TRBV7-2 combines with J gene TRBJ1-5; D is possibly TRBD1 (5 bases). Germline-derived CDR1 and CDR2 are SGHTA and FQGNSA. Trimming took off 1 base at V and 0 bases at J, with 13 bases between the two ends. The CDR3 covers 17 residues. The CDR3 DNA sequence: TGTGCCAGCAGCTTAGGCGTGGGGACGAATAGCAATCAGCCCCAGCATTTT. Translated: CASSLGVGTNSNQPQHF.

As concerns this clonotype: A much larger clone lies a single base off, so this may be a read error. Given the absence of the conserved phenylalanine or tryptophan at the CDR3 end, a read error is likely. The genes are TRBV18 and TRBJ2-5; D gene ambiguous. V gave up 0 bases and J gave up 5 bases, with 7 bases separating them. The CDR3 runs 13 residues. CDR1 and CDR2 from the germline V gene are KGHSH and LQKENI. CDR3 protein: CASSPPGWETQYL. The CDR3, as DNA: TGTGCCAGCTCACCACCGGGCTGGGAGACCCAGTACCTC.

The chain is built from TRBV20-1 and TRBJ2-1; D unresolved. Per the germline V gene, CDR1 is DFQATT and CDR2 is SNEGSKA (reference sequence). This CDR3 comprises 14 residues. V was trimmed by 5 bases and J by 7 bases, leaving 18 bases between them. CDR3 residues: CSAPPWSSPNEQFF. The CDR3, as DNA: TGCAGTGCTCCCCCTTGGAGTAGCCCGAATGAGCAGTTCTTC.

By frequency in the sample, this clonotype is medium-sized. V and J are TRBV2 and TRBJ2-1; 11 positions match TRBD2. With V trimmed by 6 bases and J by 7 bases, 8 bases remained unmatched. This CDR3 region has 15 residues. From germline, CDR1 is SNHLY and CDR2 FYNNEI. CDR3 sequence (DNA): TGTGCCAGCAGCGCGGGACTAGCGGATCAAAATGAGCAGTTCTTC. Protein product: CASSAGLADQNEQFF.

V is TRBV12-3 or TRBV12-4 and J is TRBJ2-5; 9 bases agree with TRBD1. This CDR3 is built from 13 residues. Germline trimming cut 6 bases from V and 5 bases from J; bases unmatched to any gene: 4. Here the CDR3 reads CASRRDRAETQYF. The CDR3 nucleotides are TGTGCCAGCAGGAGGGACAGGGCCGAGACCCAGTACTTC.

In its sample, this clonotype ranks as medium-sized. This chain links TRBV19 with TRBJ2-1, with D possibly called TRBD1 or TRBD2 (5 bases each). Looked up from germline, CDR1 is LNHDA and CDR2 is SQIVND (reference sequence). CDR3 length: 16 residues. V was shortened by 5 bases and J by 3 bases, with 17 bases between the two germline ends. Here the CDR3 DNA reads TGTGCCAGTAGTTATGGTCCCGGGACCCTCTACAATGAGCAGTTCTTC. Protein product: CASSYGPGTLYNEQFF.

Ten or more counts support this clonotype. One junction end disagrees with the germline gene, perhaps due to a read error. The rearrangement links TRBV7-7 to TRBJ2-5; either TRBD1 or TRBD2 may fit D (6 bases each). CDR1 is SSHAT, CDR2 FNYEAQ, per germline (reference sequence). CDR3 length: 15 amino acids. CDR3 nucleotide sequence: TGTGCTAGCAGCTTAGCTCCGGGGGCGGAAGAGACCCAGTACTTC. Encoded protein: CASSLAPGAEETQYF.

This chain joins TRBV7-3 and TRBJ2-7, with D hard to call. The V end lost 4 bases, the J end lost 3 bases, and 10 bases lay between the germline ends. CDR1 and CDR2 from the germline V gene are SGHTA and FQGTGA. This CDR3 is 13 amino acids long. The CDR3 protein is CASSSDLGYEQYF. The CDR3 DNA is TGTGCCAGCAGCTCCGACCTGGGCTACGAGCAGTACTTC.

In this sample, this clonotype turned up many times. The chain joins TRBV4-1 to TRBJ2-2; TRBD1 might be the D (5 bases). The CDR3 runs to 15 residues. Trimming stripped 0 bases from V and 1 base from J, with 6 bases between. In germline, CDR1 is MGHRA, CDR2 YSYEKL. CDR3 bases: TGCGCCAGCAGCCAAGATCAGGGGAACACCGGGGAGCTGTTTTTT. This translates into CASSQDQGNTGELFF.

This clonotype has a single count. This chain connects TRBV7-3 to TRBJ2-3; 13 bases agree with TRBD2. Trimming at V came to 5 bases and at J to 0 bases, leaving 5 bases not matched to a gene. The CDR3 covers 17 residues. Germline V gives CDR1 SGHTA, CDR2 FQGTGA. This CDR3 is CASSRTSGGPSTDTQYF. CDR3 DNA: TGTGCCAGCAGCCGGACTAGCGGGGGACCGAGCACAGATACGCAGTATTTT.

This clonotype was seen repeatedly, ten times or more. This chain connects TRBV7-2 to TRBJ1-1; 9 bases agree with TRBD1. Germline V gives CDR1 SGHTA, CDR2 FQGNSA. Trimming removed 3 bases from V and 8 bases from J; junction bases left unmatched: 16. The CDR3 extends over 17 amino acids. The chain's CDR3 is CASSFAGTGFNPGEAFF. As DNA, the CDR3 is TGTGCCAGCAGCTTCGCCGGGACAGGGTTTAACCCGGGCGAAGCTTTCTTT.

The chain is built from TRBV4-2 and TRBJ1-6; no firm D call. V lost 0 bases and J lost 9, with 12 bases in between. There are 15 residues in the CDR3. Germline CDR1 reads LGHNA; CDR2 reads YNFKEQ. CDR3 sequence: CASSQDASGVSPLHF. The CDR3 DNA reads as TGTGCCAGCAGCCAAGACGCCTCGGGAGTTTCACCCCTCCACTTT.

This clonotype was recorded many times. This chain's CDR3 is CASSPTSSYEQYF. DNA for the CDR3: TGTGCCAGCAGCCCTACTAGTTCCTACGAGCAGTACTTC. V usage is TRBV7-9 and J usage is TRBJ2-7; D perhaps matches TRBD2 (5 bases). This CDR3 is built from 13 residues. V was shortened by 5 bases and J by 1 base, with 9 bases between the two germline ends. The germline V gene encodes CDR1 SEHNR and CDR2 FQNEAQ (reference sequence).

This clonotype has at least ten counts. The chain links TRBV5-6 to TRBJ2-7; D may be TRBD1 (5 bases). Germline CDR1 reads SGHDT; CDR2 reads YYEEEE. The CDR3 runs to 14 residues. V was clipped by 5 bases and J by 6 bases, with 18 bases between them. CDR3 sequence: CASRSSQGLFEQYF. The CDR3 nucleotides are TGTGCCAGCAGAAGCAGCCAGGGATTGTTCGAGCAGTACTTC.

This chain links TRBV4-2 with TRBJ2-3; D is possibly TRBD2 (7 bases). Trimming left V 1 base short and J 2 bases short, with 19 bases between. The CDR3 sequence is 18 residues long. Per germline, CDR1 LGHNA and CDR2 YNFKEQ. CDR3 protein: CASSQGTGSGGHTDTQYF. The DNA for the CDR3 is TGTGCCAGCAGCCAAGGGACCGGATCGGGGGGACACACAGATACGCAGTATTTT.

The chain combines TRBV20-1 with TRBJ2-5; TRBD1 matches 7 bases. V was clipped by 0 bases and J by 5 bases; unmatched bases: 3. This CDR3 has 13 amino acids. Germline V gene sequence: CDR1 DFQATT, CDR2 SNEGSKA (reference sequence). CDR3: CSARETGIETQYF. The DNA of the CDR3 is TGCAGTGCTAGAGAGACAGGGATCGAGACCCAGTACTTC.

This clonotype has a count of ten or more. V is TRBV5-1 and J is TRBJ2-5; 7 positions match TRBD2. Germline loops: CDR1 SGHRS, CDR2 YFSETQ. Unmatched junction bases numbered 10, after V lost 3 bases and J lost 5 bases. This CDR3 region has 15 residues. The CDR3 loop is CASSWTRAGGETQYF. The DNA for the CDR3 is TGCGCCAGCAGCTGGACTAGAGCAGGCGGGGAGACCCAGTACTTC.

This clonotype has a count of ten or more. This rearrangement joins TRBV28 to TRBJ1-1; D gene ambiguous. The CDR3 consists of 11 residues. Germline V gene sequence: CDR1 MDHEN, CDR2 SYDVKM. V was clipped by 4 bases and J by 9 bases, with 9 bases between them. The CDR3 protein is CASSSPGQAFF. The CDR3 nucleotides read TGTGCCAGCAGTTCGCCGGGTCAAGCTTTCTTT. The complete variable domain, with remaining parts taken from reference TRBV28 and TRBJ1-1, reads DVKVTQSSRYLVKRTGEKVFLECVQDMDHENMFWYRQDPGLGLRLIYFSYDVKMKEKGDIPEGYSVSREKKERFSLILESASTNQTSMYLCASSSPGQAFFGQGTRLTVV.

This clonotype was detected ten times or more. The chain employs TRBV19 and TRBJ2-1, with 11 bases identical to TRBD2. CDR3 size: 15 residues. The V segment lost 7 bases and the J segment 3 bases; nucleotides outside the gene matches: 5. CDR1 LNHDA and CDR2 SQIVND come from the germline V gene (reference sequence). Here the CDR3 reads CASKVLAGGYNEQFF. The CDR3 nucleotides read TGTGCCAGTAAGGTGCTAGCGGGGGGCTACAATGAGCAGTTCTTC.

The chain is built from TRBV7-2 and TRBJ1-6, with D possibly TRBD1 on 5 matching bases. This CDR3 region has 15 residues. The V end lost 6 bases, the J end lost 8 bases, and 17 bases lay between the germline ends. Germline V gives CDR1 SGHTA, CDR2 FQGNSA. CDR3 protein: CASSEYAGRDSPLHF. Written as DNA, the CDR3 is TGTGCCAGCAGTGAATATGCAGGGAGGGATTCACCCCTCCACTTT.

This clonotype was counted at least ten times. Here the CDR3 DNA reads TGTGCCAGCAGATCTGGACGGACTTCAACTAATGAAAAACTGTTTTTT. This encodes CASRSGRTSTNEKLFF. The chain joins TRBV6-6 to TRBJ1-4; D call uncertain. The germline V gene encodes CDR1 MNHNY and CDR2 SVGAGI (reference sequence). CDR3 length equals 16 residues. Trimming took off 6 bases at V and 0 bases at J, with 14 bases between the two ends.

V usage is TRBV2 and J usage is TRBJ1-5, with a possible D match to TRBD1 (6 bases). Trimming removed 4 bases from V and 5 bases from J, with 15 bases in between. This CDR3 has 15 amino acids. Germline V gives CDR1 SNHLY, CDR2 FYNNEI. CDR3 residues: CASSGGSGVDQPQHF. The CDR3 DNA reads as TGTGCCAGCAGTGGGGGTTCAGGGGTAGATCAGCCCCAGCATTTT.